This TCR beta chain was documented in a study of blood T cell repertoires in COVID-19. V gave up 4 bases and J gave up 7 bases; unmatched junction bases: 1. Germline loops: CDR1 DFQATT, CDR2 SNEGSKA (reference sequence). The CDR3 is made up of 11 amino acids. The assay was immunoSEQ multiplex PCR, and TCRdb's table has in-frame clones only and misses some. The profile shows 150,000 to 200,000 clones, approximately 86% of them singletons. Sequencing used peripheral blood. This receptor was taken from a man between 35 and 55 years old with active or convalescent COVID-19. The J gene is TRBJ1-2, the V gene TRBV20-1; 9 bases fit TRBD1. The CDR3 coding sequence is TGCAGTGCTAAGGACAGGGGTGGCTACACCTTC. It specifies CSAKDRGGYTF.